A single sample is the source of the 30 T cell receptor beta chains below, sequenced in a study of cytomegalovirus exposure and HLA in healthy donors. PCR used 60 Vbeta primers and 13 Jbeta primers. Sequencing was performed with immunoSEQ multiplex PCR; in TCRdb, only in-frame clones are kept and a portion is missing. The data show 50,000 to 70,000 clones, less than 70% seen once. Sequenced: PBMCs. The receptors stem from a man younger than 40 in good health and CMV-seronegative.

V is TRBV7-6 and J is TRBJ2-7, with TRBD2 as a possible D gene (5 bases). Germline V gene data show CDR1 as SGHVS and CDR2 as FNYEAQ. The V end was cut by 2 bases, the J end by 6 bases, with 17 bases between. This CDR3 spans 15 amino acids. CDR3 sequence: CASSLTPRTALEQYF. CDR3 sequence (DNA): TGTGCCAGCAGCTTAACCCCCCGGACTGCCCTCGAGCAGTACTTC.

The J gene is TRBJ2-3, the V gene TRBV7-9; 9 bases agree with TRBD2. This CDR3 has 14 residues. Trimming cost V 10 bases and J 2 bases; bases outside gene matches: 7. Germline V gene lookup returns CDR1 SEHNR and CDR2 FQNEAQ (reference sequence). In DNA form, the CDR3 reads TGTGCCACCACAGCGGGGGGAGCCACAGATACGCAGTATTTT. Translating gives CATTAGGATDTQYF.

The chain links TRBV4-1 to TRBJ2-5; 8 bases line up with TRBD2. V shed 0 bases, J shed 2 bases, and the junction held 11 bases outside the gene matches. CDR1 and CDR2 from the germline V gene are MGHRA and YSYEKL. The CDR3 contains 18 residues. The CDR3 DNA reads TGCGCCAGCAGCCAAGATCTGGAAAGGCGGGGGGATCAAGAGACCCAGTACTTC. Its translation: CASSQDLERRGDQETQYF.

The chain is built from TRBV7-9 and TRBJ2-7; TRBD1 matches at 9 bases. The CDR3 has 15 residues. The V gene's germline CDR1 is SEHNR and CDR2 FQNEAQ (reference sequence). V gave up 3 bases and J gave up 3 bases; unmatched junction bases: 6. The CDR3, as DNA: TGTGCCAGCAGCTTTTCCCGGGACAGGGACTACGAGCAGTACTTC. The encoded protein is CASSFSRDRDYEQYF. The entire variable domain, with the rest obtained from reference TRBV7-9 and TRBJ2-7, is as follows: DTGVSQNPRHKITKRGQNVTFRCDPISEHNRLYWYRQTLGQGPEFLTYFQNEAQLEKSRLLSDRFSAERPKGSFSTLEIQRTEQGDSAMYLCASSFSRDRDYEQYFGPGTRLTVT.

The chain carries TRBV7-9 and TRBJ2-5; no reliable D call. Matching the DNA end better, TRBJ2-7 makes the J call doubtful. CDR3 length: 17 amino acids. The germline V gene has CDR1 SEHNR and CDR2 FQNEAQ (reference sequence). CDR3: CASSSPPRSLTIYEQYF. The CDR3 coding sequence is TGTGCCAGCAGCTCCCCTCCGAGGTCCCTCACGATCTACGAGCAGTACTTC.

V usage is TRBV14 and J usage is TRBJ2-5, with a possible D match to TRBD1 (6 bases). CDR1 and CDR2 (germline): SGHDN, FVKESK. CDR3 length: 15 amino acids. V was cut by 1 base and J by 4 bases, with 13 bases left in between. The DNA for the CDR3 is TGTGCCAGCAGCCAAGGTTCAGGGGCGGTAGAGACCCAGTACTTC. Encoded protein: CASSQGSGAVETQYF. The whole variable domain, filled in from reference TRBV14 and TRBJ2-5, reads EAGVTQFPSHSVIEKGQTVTLRCDPISGHDNLYWYRRVMGKEIKFLLHFVKESKQDESGMPNNRFLAERTGGTYSTLKVQPAELEDSGVYFCASSQGSGAVETQYFGPGTRLLVL.

This sequence joins TRBV5-1 and TRBJ2-7; D is ambiguous. The V gene's germline CDR1 is SGHRS and CDR2 YFSETQ. V lost 0 bases to trimming and J lost 3 bases, with 10 bases between them. The CDR3 covers 14 residues. CDR3 residues: CASSLDSLDYEQYF. The DNA for the CDR3 is TGCGCCAGCAGCTTGGACAGCCTGGACTACGAGCAGTACTTC.

Here the CDR3 DNA reads TGTGCCAGCAGGCGACAGGGGACGGCTCAAGGCTACACCTTC. This encodes CASRRQGTAQGYTF. The rearrangement uses TRBV2 and TRBJ1-2, with 8 bases aligning to TRBD1. The CDR3 covers 14 residues. Germline values: CDR1 SNHLY, CDR2 FYNNEI. Losses at the gene ends were 6 bases for V and 8 bases for J; bases not matched to a gene: 11.

As concerns this clone: Additional DNA sequences in this sample encode the identical CDR3. The V and J genes are TRBV18 and TRBJ1-5, with TRBD1 as a possible D gene (5 bases). The ends were cut back, 3 bases at V and 0 bases at J, with 6 bases in the middle. Germline values: CDR1 KGHSH, CDR2 LQKENI. This CDR3 region has 14 residues. CDR3 in amino acids: CASSPTDSNQPQHF. As DNA, the CDR3 is TGTGCCAGCTCACCGACAGATAGCAATCAGCCCCAGCATTTT.

This clone was seen once. This chain links TRBV4-1 with TRBJ2-6, with D possibly TRBD1 on 5 matching bases. The length of the CDR3 is 18 residues. Per germline, CDR1 MGHRA and CDR2 YSYEKL. V was cut by 4 bases and J by 2 bases, with 18 bases left in between. This CDR3 reads CASSPIAGQRAGANVLTF. CDR3 coding DNA: TGCGCCAGCAGCCCCATAGCAGGGCAGCGAGCTGGGGCCAACGTCCTGACTTTC.

The sample holds a few counts of this clone. CDR3 coding DNA: TGTGCCAGCAGCCAATCGGGGACTTCCGCCTACGAGCAGTACTTC. It codes for CASSQSGTSAYEQYF. V gene TRBV4-2 combines with J gene TRBJ2-5, with D possibly being TRBD2 (6 bases). The J call may be incorrect, as the DNA end agrees better with TRBJ2-7. Germline CDR1 reads LGHNA; CDR2 reads YNFKEQ. The CDR3 extends over 15 amino acids.

This chain joins TRBV14 and TRBJ1-1; 7 bases are a match to TRBD1. This CDR3 spans 14 amino acids. Germline V gives CDR1 SGHDN, CDR2 FVKESK. V gave up 5 bases and J gave up 4 bases; unmatched junction bases: 7. The CDR3 nucleotides are TGTGCCAGCAGCGCCTACAGGGGTGGCACTGAAGCTTTCTTT. It translates to CASSAYRGGTEAFF. The full variable domain, with the rest looked up from reference TRBV14 and TRBJ1-1, is EAGVTQFPSHSVIEKGQTVTLRCDPISGHDNLYWYRRVMGKEIKFLLHFVKESKQDESGMPNNRFLAERTGGTYSTLKVQPAELEDSGVYFCASSAYRGGTEAFFGQGTRLTVV.

The chain carries TRBV27 and TRBJ2-2; 7 bases agree with TRBD1. This CDR3 contains 14 residues. Germline-derived CDR1 and CDR2 are MNHEY and SMNVEV (reference sequence). Trimming took 5 bases from V and 4 from J; bases not matched to a gene: 4. The CDR3 sequence is CASSTWTGTGELFF. As DNA, the CDR3 is TGTGCCAGCAGTACGTGGACAGGCACCGGGGAGCTGTTTTTT.

The chain joins TRBV4-1 to TRBJ2-4, with 8 bases lining up with TRBD1. The CDR3 extends over 16 amino acids. The germline V gene encodes CDR1 MGHRA and CDR2 YSYEKL. V gave up 1 base and J gave up 7 bases; unmatched junction bases: 9. CDR3 sequence reads: CASSQGGGQGANIQYF. The CDR3 coding sequence is TGCGCCAGCAGCCAAGGAGGAGGCCAGGGGGCCAACATTCAGTACTTC.

The V and J genes are TRBV7-9 and TRBJ2-3; 7 bases are shared with TRBD2. CDR1 is SEHNR, CDR2 FQNEAQ, per germline (reference sequence). V lost 5 bases, J lost 4 bases, and 6 bases stayed unmatched. The CDR3 has 14 amino acids. The DNA of the CDR3 is TGTGCCAGCAGCCGCGGGGGAGCGGCAGATACGCAGTATTTT. This encodes CASSRGGAADTQYF.

The V gene is TRBV6-1, the J gene TRBJ1-5; unclear D gene. The germline CDR1 and CDR2 sequences are MNHNS and SASEGT. V was trimmed by 2 bases and J by 2 bases, leaving 4 bases between them. The CDR3 covers 13 residues. The CDR3: CASSETGNQPQHF. CDR3 nucleotide sequence: TGTGCCAGCAGTGAAACGGGCAATCAGCCCCAGCATTTT.

The CDR3: CASSYTRTGYGYTF. In nucleotides, the CDR3 is TGTGCCAGCAGTTACACAAGGACAGGCTATGGCTACACCTTC. This chain uses TRBV6-5 with TRBJ1-2; TRBD1 matches 7 bases. CDR1 MNHEY and CDR2 SVGAGI come from the germline V gene. The ends lost 2 bases at V and 4 bases at J; junction bases unmatched: 4. CDR3 length equals 14 residues.

This chain joins TRBV7-4 and TRBJ1-5; no clear D gene. This CDR3 is 14 amino acids long. Germline V gene data show CDR1 as SGHVT and CDR2 as SQSDAQ. V gave up 4 bases and J gave up 5 bases, with 12 bases separating them. CDR3 nucleotides: TGTGCCAGCAGCTCCCGGGTCTTACATCAGCCCCAGCATTTT. Translating it yields CASSSRVLHQPQHF.

This chain joins TRBV15 and TRBJ2-7, with D possibly being TRBD2 (5 bases). Trimming took 0 bases from V and 0 from J, leaving 6 bases between them. Germline CDR1 and CDR2: LNHNV and YYDKDF (reference sequence). This CDR3 contains 14 residues. The CDR3 DNA sequence: TGTGCCACCAGCAGAGACGGACTCTCCTACGAGCAGTACTTC. Residues: CATSRDGLSYEQYF.

The chain is built from TRBV7-9 and TRBJ1-1; D call uncertain. This CDR3 spans 15 amino acids. Trimming shortened V by 6 bases and J by 1 base, and 15 bases separated the two germline ends. Germline lookup yields CDR1 SEHNR and CDR2 FQNEAQ (reference sequence). CDR3 loop: CASSPPGRENTEAFF. CDR3 coding DNA: TGTGCCAGCAGTCCCCCAGGACGGGAGAACACTGAAGCTTTCTTT.

The chain recombines TRBV25-1 with TRBJ1-2, with D unresolved. The CDR3 has 13 residues. Trimming removed 4 bases at V and 6 bases at J, with 12 bases between. Germline values: CDR1 MGHDK, CDR2 SYGVNS. The CDR3 is CASSVGGLDGYTF. DNA of the CDR3: TGTGCCAGCAGTGTTGGAGGGTTGGATGGCTACACCTTC.

This chain uses TRBV4-1 with TRBJ1-5, with D tentatively TRBD1 (6 bases). V was shortened by 4 bases and J by 0 bases, with 10 bases between the two germline ends. CDR1 and CDR2 (germline): MGHRA, YSYEKL. The CDR3 spans 15 residues. The CDR3 spells CASSLADSSNQPQHF. In DNA form, the CDR3 reads TGCGCCAGCAGCCTCGCGGACAGTAGCAATCAGCCCCAGCATTTT.

This chain's CDR3 is CASSYPGLTYEQYF. The CDR3 nucleotides read TGTGCCAGCAGCTACCCGGGACTAACCTACGAGCAGTACTTC. The chain links TRBV7-9 to TRBJ2-7, with 7 bases that match TRBD2. The CDR3 has 14 residues. Germline V gene lookup returns CDR1 SEHNR and CDR2 FQNEAQ (reference sequence). J gave up 2 bases and V 4 bases, and 5 bases lay outside the gene matches.

This clone was found once. This CDR3 is CASSFRGPYEQYF. As DNA, the CDR3 is TGTGCCAGCAGCTTCAGGGGGCCCTACGAGCAGTACTTC. The gene calls are TRBV13 and TRBJ2-7; 8 nucleotides line up with TRBD1. CDR3 length: 13 residues. Unmatched junction bases numbered 0, after V lost 3 bases and J lost 2 bases. Germline CDR1 reads PRHDT; CDR2 reads FYEKMQ (reference sequence). Based on the CDR3 plus reference TRBV13 and TRBJ2-7, the full variable domain is AAGVIQSPRHLIKEKRETATLKCYPIPRHDTVYWYQQGPGQDPQFLISFYEKMQSDKGSIPDRFSAQQFSDYHSELNMSSLELGDSALYFCASSFRGPYEQYFGPGTRLTVT.

This clone was recorded a few times. The rearrangement joins TRBV7-8 to TRBJ2-5; 8 bases fit TRBD1. Trimming at V came to 2 bases and at J to 2 bases, leaving 4 bases not matched to a gene. CDR1 and CDR2 from the germline V gene are SGHVS and FQNEAQ. The CDR3 covers 15 residues. The CDR3 region is CASSLLDRVQETQYF. CDR3 nucleotides: TGTGCCAGCAGCTTACTGGACAGGGTTCAAGAGACCCAGTACTTC.

The genes are TRBV21-1 and TRBJ2-3; TRBD2 reflects the table's D call only, with no check against the DNA. TRBV21-1 is marked as a pseudogene. The length of the CDR3 is 16 residues. This CDR3 reads CASSKALAGNTDTQYF. The CDR3 coding sequence is TGTGCCAGCAGCAAAGCACTAGCGGGGAACACAGATACGCAGTATTTT.

The chain has TRBV9 and TRBJ1-6; D uncertain. The germline gives CDR1 SGDLS, CDR2 YYNGEE. This CDR3 is built from 14 residues. V was clipped by 1 base and J by 9 bases, with 11 bases between them. The CDR3 sequence: CASSVYDIGSPLHF. Written as DNA, the CDR3 is TGTGCCAGCAGCGTATACGACATAGGTTCACCCCTCCACTTT.

The rearrangement links TRBV4-2 to TRBJ2-6; TRBD2 matches 7 bases. Per the germline V gene, CDR1 is LGHNA and CDR2 is YNFKEQ. The CDR3 is 17 amino acids. Losses at the gene ends were 0 bases for V and 3 bases for J; bases not matched to a gene: 5. The CDR3 DNA follows: TGTGCCAGCAGCCAAGATGGGGAGGGAGGTGGGGCCAACGTCCTGACTTTC. It yields the protein CASSQDGEGGGANVLTF.

This clone was found once. V is TRBV30 and J is TRBJ1-2; D is unclear. V lost 0 bases to trimming and J lost 5 bases, with 10 bases between them. The CDR3 contains 13 residues. Per the germline V gene, CDR1 is GTSNPN and CDR2 is SVGIG (reference sequence). The CDR3 nucleotides are TGTGCCTGGAGTGTGGGCCAGTCTTATGGCTACACCTTC. Encoded protein: CAWSVGQSYGYTF.

This rearrangement joins TRBV29-1 to TRBJ1-2; TRBD1 matches at 7 bases. There are 14 residues in the CDR3. Trimming cost V 3 bases and J 5 bases; bases outside gene matches: 9. In germline, CDR1 is SQVTM, CDR2 ANQGSEA. CDR3 nucleotide sequence: TGCAGCGTTGAGGATCAGGGGGGTCGGTATGGCTACACCTTC. It codes for CSVEDQGGRYGYTF.